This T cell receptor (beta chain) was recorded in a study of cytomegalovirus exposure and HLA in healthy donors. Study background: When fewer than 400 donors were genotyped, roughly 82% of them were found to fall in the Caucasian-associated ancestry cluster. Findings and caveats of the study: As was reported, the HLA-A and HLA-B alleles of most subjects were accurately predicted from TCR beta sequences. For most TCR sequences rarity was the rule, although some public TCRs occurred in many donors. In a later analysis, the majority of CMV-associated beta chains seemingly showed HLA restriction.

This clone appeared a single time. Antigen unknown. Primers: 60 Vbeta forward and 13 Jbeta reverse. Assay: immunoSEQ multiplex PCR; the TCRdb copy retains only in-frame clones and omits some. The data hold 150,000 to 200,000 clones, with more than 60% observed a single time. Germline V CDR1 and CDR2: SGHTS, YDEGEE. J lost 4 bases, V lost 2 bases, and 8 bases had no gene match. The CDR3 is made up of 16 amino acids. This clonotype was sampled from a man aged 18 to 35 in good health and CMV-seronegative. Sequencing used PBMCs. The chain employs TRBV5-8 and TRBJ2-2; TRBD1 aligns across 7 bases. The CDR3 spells CASSFYLTGATGELFF. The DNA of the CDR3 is TGTGCCAGCAGCTTTTACTTAACAGGGGCCACCGGGGAGCTGTTTTTT.